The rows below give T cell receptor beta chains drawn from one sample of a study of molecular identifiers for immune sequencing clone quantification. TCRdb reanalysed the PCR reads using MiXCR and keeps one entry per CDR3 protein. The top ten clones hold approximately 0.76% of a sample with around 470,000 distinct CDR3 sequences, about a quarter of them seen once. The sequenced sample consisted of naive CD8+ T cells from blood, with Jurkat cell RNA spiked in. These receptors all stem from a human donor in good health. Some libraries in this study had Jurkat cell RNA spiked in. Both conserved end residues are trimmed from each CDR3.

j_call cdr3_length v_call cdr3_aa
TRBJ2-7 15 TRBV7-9 ASNPDWAGTSSYEQY
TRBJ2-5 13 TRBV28 ASSLWGVRQGTQY
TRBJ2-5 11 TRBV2 VSSREVQETQY
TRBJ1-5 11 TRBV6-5 ASSYFVNQPQH
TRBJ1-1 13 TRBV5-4 ASSLAGPVNTEAF
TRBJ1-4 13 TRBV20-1 SARDSTKGQEKLF
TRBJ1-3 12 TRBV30 AWSVGNSGNTIY
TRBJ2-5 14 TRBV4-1 ASSSSGSSALGAQY
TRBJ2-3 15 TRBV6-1 ASSALGLAPSTDTQY
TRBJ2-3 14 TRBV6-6 ASSTPWASGSDTQY
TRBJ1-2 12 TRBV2 ASSEGQGGYGYT
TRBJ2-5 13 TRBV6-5 ASSYRDRRQETQY
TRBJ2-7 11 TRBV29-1 SVLDRGNYEQY
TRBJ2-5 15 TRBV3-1 ASSQELQRGTQETQY
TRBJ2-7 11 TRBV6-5 ASSSISADEQY